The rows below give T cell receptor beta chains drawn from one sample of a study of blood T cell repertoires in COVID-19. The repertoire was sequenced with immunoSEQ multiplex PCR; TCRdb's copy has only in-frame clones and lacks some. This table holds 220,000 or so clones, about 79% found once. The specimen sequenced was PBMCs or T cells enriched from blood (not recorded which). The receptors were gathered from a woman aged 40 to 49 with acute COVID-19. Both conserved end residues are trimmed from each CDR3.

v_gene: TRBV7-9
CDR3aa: ASSLGGIAGGQETQY

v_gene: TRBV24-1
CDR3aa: ATSDPGSGYT

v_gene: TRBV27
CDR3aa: ASSFTGGEQY

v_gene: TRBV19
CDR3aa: ASSIPGLAGASYEQY

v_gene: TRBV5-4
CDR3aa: ASSQDRVGYEQY

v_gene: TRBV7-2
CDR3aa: ASSLVARGTEAF

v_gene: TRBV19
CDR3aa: ASSRSPTDTQY

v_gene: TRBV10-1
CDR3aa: ASGGQLRYDQPQH

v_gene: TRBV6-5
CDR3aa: ASRDRGGEKLF

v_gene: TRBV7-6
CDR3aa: ASSLGAGYGYT

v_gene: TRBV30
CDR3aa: AWSSSYAGNTIY

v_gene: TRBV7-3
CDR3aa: ASSLGLQGEQY

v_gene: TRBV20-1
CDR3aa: SASPWTGPGGMGAF

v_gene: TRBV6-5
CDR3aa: ASSLRQIQPQH

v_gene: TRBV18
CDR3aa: ASSYDRGEAF

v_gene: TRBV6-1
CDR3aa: ASSERGHGELF

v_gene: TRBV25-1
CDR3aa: ASSDHFILGDVYGYT

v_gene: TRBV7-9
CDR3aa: ASSGLAGSGTGELF

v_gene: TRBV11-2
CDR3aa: ASSPRKRGGSYNEQF

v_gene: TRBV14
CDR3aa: ASSQEGLAGVNEQF

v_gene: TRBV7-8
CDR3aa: ASTSGERTHTGELF

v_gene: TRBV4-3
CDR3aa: ASSLDRASSYNEQF

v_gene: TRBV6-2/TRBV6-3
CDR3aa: ASSSDRGGQPSVEQF

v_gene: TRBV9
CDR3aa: ASSPTSGTANEKLF

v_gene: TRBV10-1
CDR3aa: ARIQGPTAPTDTQY

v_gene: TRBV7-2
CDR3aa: ASSLVSRGNNSPLH

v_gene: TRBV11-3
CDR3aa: ASSLNFPAGGPGNEQF

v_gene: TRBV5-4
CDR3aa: ASSFSEPDTQY

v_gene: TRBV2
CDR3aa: ASNFGLAGSHEQY

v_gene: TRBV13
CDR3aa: ASGIGASAHTQY

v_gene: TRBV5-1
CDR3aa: ASSLTSGSYEQY

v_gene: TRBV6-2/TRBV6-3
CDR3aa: ASSPFTGGQETQY

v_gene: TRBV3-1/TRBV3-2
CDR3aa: ASGRTTGELF

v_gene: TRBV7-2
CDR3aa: ASSLARTETQY

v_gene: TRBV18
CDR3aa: ASSPPGTSGSYNEQF

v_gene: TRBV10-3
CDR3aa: AISELGVTEQF

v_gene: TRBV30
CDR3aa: ACTPGIGQPQH

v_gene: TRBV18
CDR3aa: ASSPNTRGQGDGYT

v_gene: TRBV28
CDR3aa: ASSSQTGISGNTIY

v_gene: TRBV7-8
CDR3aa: ASSLGSRGSPLH

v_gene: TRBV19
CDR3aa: ASSAVGGGEQY

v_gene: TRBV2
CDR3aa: ASREDRAGEKLF

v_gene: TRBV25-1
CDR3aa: ATGQGFGYT

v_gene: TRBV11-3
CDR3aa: ASSLMSTGELF

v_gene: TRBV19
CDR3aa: ASPQRVLYEQY

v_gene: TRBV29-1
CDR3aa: SVLRDMNTEAF

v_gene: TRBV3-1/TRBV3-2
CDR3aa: ASLWTGVLYGYT

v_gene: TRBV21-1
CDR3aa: ASSPREGPAAF

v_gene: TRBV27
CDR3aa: ASRDLGTSGYEQY

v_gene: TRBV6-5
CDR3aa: ASSARQTASYEQY

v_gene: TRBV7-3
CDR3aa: ASSETGGDSPLH

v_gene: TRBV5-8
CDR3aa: ASSLKRGSNQPQH

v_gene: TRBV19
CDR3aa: ASTSGETQY